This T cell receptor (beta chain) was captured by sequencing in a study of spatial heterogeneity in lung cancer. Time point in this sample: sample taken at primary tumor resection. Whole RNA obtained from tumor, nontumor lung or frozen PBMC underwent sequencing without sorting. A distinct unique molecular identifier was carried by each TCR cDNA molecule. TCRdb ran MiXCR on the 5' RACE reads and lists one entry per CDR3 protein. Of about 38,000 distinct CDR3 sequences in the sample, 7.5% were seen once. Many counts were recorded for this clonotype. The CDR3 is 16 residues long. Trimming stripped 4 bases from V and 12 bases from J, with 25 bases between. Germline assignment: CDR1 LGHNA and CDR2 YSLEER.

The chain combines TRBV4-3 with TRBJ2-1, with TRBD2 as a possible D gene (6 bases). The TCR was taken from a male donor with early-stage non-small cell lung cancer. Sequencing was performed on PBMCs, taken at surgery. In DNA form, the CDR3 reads TGCGCCAGCAGCCCGGATAGTGCGGGTGGACTAATGAGGCAGTTCTTC. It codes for CASSPDSAGGLMRQFF.